These 30 T cell receptor beta chains came from one sample sequenced in a study of post-analysis software for immune sequencing data. Each TCR beta cDNA library carried unique molecular identifiers. TCRdb recomputed calls from the PCR reads with MiXCR, one row per CDR3 protein. The sample yields more than 450,000 distinct CDR3 sequences, about 40% seen once. For these receptors, no antigen is known. The study, taken as a whole, reports: The study found TRBV5-6, TRBV5-1 and TRBV20-1 among five or six TRBV segments more frequent in patients than controls.

Sequenced input: blood. These receptors all stem from a girl aged 10-17 years with multiple sclerosis.

The chain has TRBV30 and TRBJ2-3; TRBD2 agrees at 8 bases. The CDR3 runs 14 residues. The V gene's germline CDR1 is GTSNPN and CDR2 SVGIG (reference sequence). The V gene end was trimmed by 4 bases and the J gene end by 3 bases; junction bases not matched to a gene: 6. CDR3 protein: CAWIRAGATDTQYF. CDR3 nucleotide sequence: TGTGCCTGGATTCGAGCGGGGGCGACAGATACGCAGTATTTT.

The chain links TRBV10-3 to TRBJ1-2, with D unclear. Germline V gives CDR1 ENHRY, CDR2 SYGVKD. The length of the CDR3 is 13 residues. With 2 bases removed from V and 4 bases from J, the gap between germline ends came to 8 bases. For the CDR3, the DNA is TGTGCCATCAGTGAGGGGCAGCTCTATGGCTACACCTTC. Encoded protein: CAISEGQLYGYTF.

The CDR3, as DNA: TGTGCCAGCAACCCAGTCGAGAATCAGCCCCAGCATTTT. Amino acid sequence: CASNPVENQPQHF. The rearrangement uses TRBV6-6 and TRBJ1-5; D gene unclear. The CDR3 consists of 13 residues. Trimming removed 7 bases from V and 4 bases from J, with 11 bases in between. CDR1 and CDR2 from the germline V gene are MNHNY and SVGAGI (reference sequence).

This clonotype has only a few counts. This chain uses TRBV12-3 or TRBV12-4 with TRBJ1-2; D remains ambiguous. The CDR3 covers 15 residues. V lost 4 bases and J lost 2, with 14 bases in between. The CDR3 coding sequence is TGTGCCAGCAGTTCCCCGTCGAGTAAAAACTATGGCTACACCTTC. Protein product: CASSSPSSKNYGYTF.

This chain connects TRBV4-1 to TRBJ2-5; D uncertain. The CDR3 length is 14 residues. The ends were cut back, 1 base at V and 5 bases at J, with 11 bases in the middle. CDR1 is MGHRA, CDR2 YSYEKL, per germline. As DNA, the CDR3 is TGCGCCAGCAGCCAAGCCCCGGCGAGGGAGACCCAGTACTTC. Translating gives CASSQAPARETQYF.

This chain joins TRBV12-3 or TRBV12-4 and TRBJ2-7; D is uncertain. Trimming pared 3 bases from V and 2 bases from J, leaving 11 bases between. The CDR3 loop spans 14 amino acids. The CDR3 loop reads CASSFGSVTYEQYF. In DNA form, the CDR3 reads TGTGCCAGCAGTTTTGGTTCCGTGACCTACGAGCAGTACTTC.

For this clonotype: It may be a read error: a sequence one base away is much more abundant. As DNA, the CDR3 is TGTGCCAGCGGCTTCGGAGGGGATAGCAATCAGCCCCAGCATTTT. Protein sequence: CASGFGGDSNQPQHF. The gene calls are TRBV7-9 and TRBJ1-5; a weak D match, TRBD1 (5 bases). Germline CDR1 reads SEHNR; CDR2 reads FQNEAQ (reference sequence). This CDR3 is built from 15 residues.

V and J are TRBV7-9 and TRBJ2-7; possible D gene TRBD1, 7 bases. This CDR3 comprises 14 residues. Germline lookup yields CDR1 SEHNR and CDR2 FQNEAQ (reference sequence). The V end was cut by 5 bases, the J end by 0 bases, with 11 bases between. The CDR3 reads CASSAGGRSYEQYF. DNA of the CDR3: TGTGCCAGCAGCGCAGGGGGGCGCTCCTACGAGCAGTACTTC.

The chain employs TRBV20-1 and TRBJ2-1; 9 bases align to TRBD2. With 2 bases clipped from V and 7 bases from J, the junction kept 12 bases outside the gene matches. The CDR3 length is 16 residues. Germline V gives CDR1 DFQATT, CDR2 SNEGSKA (reference sequence). CDR3: CSARYSASGVRNEQFF. The CDR3, as DNA: TGCAGTGCTAGATATTCGGCTAGCGGGGTACGGAATGAGCAGTTCTTC.

Only a few counts were recorded for this clonotype. The chain employs TRBV20-1 and TRBJ2-4; 7 nucleotides line up with TRBD2. The end of the DNA aligns better with TRBJ2-7, so the J call may be wrong. Germline-derived CDR1 and CDR2 are DFQATT and SNEGSKA (reference sequence). The CDR3 runs to 13 residues. CDR3 nucleotides: TGCAGTGCTAGAGAAGGGACTACGGGCGAGCAGTACTTC. It is translated as CSAREGTTGEQYF.

As DNA, the CDR3 is TGCAGCGTAGGGGGGGAGACAGGGCATCAGCCCCAGCATTTT. This codes for CSVGGETGHQPQHF. The chain joins TRBV29-1 to TRBJ1-5, with TRBD1 identical over 7 bases. The CDR3 is 14 amino acids. Germline V gene lookup returns CDR1 SQVTM and CDR2 ANQGSEA. The trim removed 6 bases at V and 5 bases at J, leaving 10 bases unmatched.

This clonotype has only a few counts. The genes are TRBV30 and TRBJ2-5; no clear D. V shed 1 base and J shed 4 bases, with 10 bases lying between them. The CDR3 is 13 residues long. The germline gives CDR1 GTSNPN, CDR2 SVGIG (reference sequence). CDR3 in amino acids: CAWSEDLGETQYF. The CDR3 nucleotides are TGTGCCTGGAGTGAGGACCTGGGAGAGACCCAGTACTTC.

The chain has TRBV12-3 or TRBV12-4 and TRBJ2-7, with TRBD1 matching 10 bases. The CDR3 extends over 16 amino acids. With V trimmed by 6 bases and J by 0 bases, 8 bases remained unmatched. The CDR3 sequence is CASRRTGTGASYEQYF. For the CDR3, the DNA is TGTGCCAGCAGACGGACCGGGACAGGGGCCTCCTACGAGCAGTACTTC.

This clonotype was found a few times. This chain uses TRBV20-1 with TRBJ1-4, with D hard to call. CDR1 DFQATT and CDR2 SNEGSKA come from the germline V gene (reference sequence). The CDR3 loop spans 15 amino acids. Between the trimmed V and J ends, which lost 4 bases and 5 bases, there was a span of 17 bases. CDR3 in DNA: TGCAGTGCTATGCCCATCGGGTTAAGAAATGAAAAACTGTTTTTT. Amino acid sequence: CSAMPIGLRNEKLFF.

The rearrangement uses TRBV6-2 or TRBV6-3 and TRBJ2-1; perhaps TRBD1 as D (7 bases). There are 14 residues in the CDR3. Germline-derived CDR1 and CDR2 are MNHEY and SVGEGT. V lost 8 bases to trimming and J lost 12 bases, with 23 bases between them. The CDR3 spells CASRAMNRGLGQFF. CDR3 nucleotides: TGTGCCAGCCGGGCGATGAACAGGGGACTGGGGCAGTTCTTC.

This clonotype was seen only a few times. The rearrangement links TRBV12-3 or TRBV12-4 to TRBJ1-1; 9 bases map to TRBD1. J lost 8 bases, V lost 3 bases, and 7 bases had no gene match. The CDR3 is made up of 14 amino acids. Here the CDR3 reads CASSFGTGTTEAFF. The CDR3 DNA follows: TGTGCCAGCAGTTTTGGGACAGGGACCACAGAAGCTTTCTTT.

There are a few counts of this clonotype. A read error may produce the germline difference seen at one junction end. This sequence joins TRBV9 and TRBJ2-5, with TRBD2 matching 10 bases. The CDR3 runs 19 residues. Germline loops: CDR1 SGDLS, CDR2 YYNGEE. CDR3 DNA sequence: TGTGCCAGCAGCGTAGAGAGGGGCATGCCTAGCGGGGGAAAAGAGACTCAGTACTTC. Residues: CASSVERGMPSGGKETQYF.

This chain links TRBV10-3 with TRBJ2-1; D is undetermined. Trimming left V 5 bases short and J 1 base short, with 6 bases between. Germline V gives CDR1 ENHRY, CDR2 SYGVKD. This CDR3 region has 13 residues. DNA of the CDR3: TGTGCCATCAGTCTAGGGTCCTACAATGAGCAGTTCTTC. As protein: CAISLGSYNEQFF.

About this clonotype: A read error may produce the germline difference seen at one junction end. This chain uses TRBV7-3 with TRBJ2-1; 9 bases line up with TRBD2. The CDR3 covers 15 residues. The germline CDR1 and CDR2 sequences are SGHTA and FQGTGA. In nucleotides, the CDR3 is TGTGCCGGCAGCTTGGCGGGGGGGGATTACAATGAGCAGTTCTTC. Amino acids: CAGSLAGGDYNEQFF.

This chain uses TRBV19 with TRBJ1-1; possibly TRBD1 for D (5 bases). The CDR3 extends over 13 amino acids. Trimming took 6 bases from V and 7 from J, leaving 15 bases between them. Germline assignment: CDR1 LNHDA and CDR2 SQIVND (reference sequence). The CDR3 protein is CASRTGTFNEAFF. CDR3 DNA: TGTGCCAGTAGGACCGGGACCTTTAATGAAGCTTTCTTT.

This clonotype has just a few counts. The junction departs from germline at one end; a sequencing error may be responsible. The chain joins TRBV9 to TRBJ2-6; 11 bases align to TRBD2. Germline loops: CDR1 SGDLS, CDR2 YYNGEE. The CDR3 length is 20 residues. The CDR3 DNA is TGTGCCAGCAGCCCGGGTGTTGCGTCTAGCGGGAGGTCTGGGGCCGACGTCCTGACTTTC. Encoded protein: CASSPGVASSGRSGADVLTF. The complete variable domain, with remaining parts taken from reference TRBV9 and TRBJ2-6, reads DSGVTQTPKHLITATGQRVTLRCSPRSGDLSVYWYQQSLDQGLQFLIQYYNGEERAKGNILERFSAQQFPDLHSELNLSSLELGDSALYFCASSPGVASSGRSGADVLTFGAGSRLTVL.

The chain links TRBV9 to TRBJ2-7; D is perhaps TRBD2 (6 bases). CDR3 size: 12 residues. Germline values: CDR1 SGDLS, CDR2 YYNGEE. V was clipped by 4 bases and J by 5 bases, with 10 bases between them. The CDR3 loop is CASSPGGDEQYF. CDR3 DNA sequence: TGTGCCAGCAGCCCCGGCGGGGACGAGCAGTACTTC.

The V call is TRBV12-3 or TRBV12-4, the J call TRBJ1-2; maybe TRBD1 (6 bases). V was shortened by 6 bases and J by 4 bases, with 12 bases between the two germline ends. This CDR3 comprises 13 residues. The CDR3 bases are TGTGCCAGCAGCTTGAAAGGGGGCTATGGCTACACCTTC. Its translation: CASSLKGGYGYTF.

The chain combines TRBV6-6 with TRBJ1-1, with TRBD1 matching 7 bases. Trimming took 6 bases from V and 1 from J; bases not matched to a gene: 5. The CDR3 length is 14 residues. From germline, CDR1 is MNHNY and CDR2 SVGAGI (reference sequence). The CDR3 region has the DNA TGTGCCAGCAGAAACGGACAGGAGAACACTGAAGCTTTCTTT. Translating gives CASRNGQENTEAFF.

The CDR3 sequence is CASSRPDRDDTEAFF. CDR3 nucleotide sequence: TGTGCCAGCAGCCGACCAGACAGGGACGATACTGAAGCTTTCTTT. This chain uses TRBV5-6 with TRBJ1-1; TRBD1 aligns across 7 bases. The germline V gene encodes CDR1 SGHDT and CDR2 YYEEEE. The CDR3 loop spans 15 amino acids. V was pared by 4 bases and J by 5 bases, with 11 bases of the junction left unmatched. The full variable domain, in which reference TRBV5-6 and TRBJ1-1 provide the parts outside the CDR3, is DAGVTQSPTHLIKTRGQQVTLRCSPKSGHDTVSWYQQALGQGPQFIFQYYEEEERQRGNFPDRFSGHQFPNYSSELNVNALLLGDSALYLCASSRPDRDDTEAFFGQGTRLTVV.

This clonotype was found a few times. The chain combines TRBV3-1 with TRBJ2-1; D possibly uses TRBD1 or TRBD2 (5 bases each). Trimming took 3 bases from V and 13 from J, leaving 16 bases between them. This CDR3 is built from 13 residues. Germline V lookup: CDR1 LGHDT, CDR2 YNNKEL (reference sequence). The CDR3 is CASSQVGRTFQFF. The DNA of the CDR3 is TGTGCCAGCAGCCAGGTGGGACGGACCTTTCAGTTCTTC.

CDR3 bases: TGTGCCAGCAGCTTTACTAGCGGGCGTTACAATGAGCAGTTCTTC. Translating gives CASSFTSGRYNEQFF. V and J are TRBV5-6 and TRBJ2-1; TRBD2 agrees at 9 bases. V dropped 2 bases and J dropped 4; count of bases not matched to a gene: 4. The CDR3 loop spans 15 amino acids. Germline CDR1 reads SGHDT; CDR2 reads YYEEEE.

The chain recombines TRBV20-1 with TRBJ2-1; 11 bases map to TRBD2. This CDR3 is 15 amino acids long. Germline V gene data show CDR1 as DFQATT and CDR2 as SNEGSKA (reference sequence). With 3 bases clipped from V and 6 bases from J, the junction kept 7 bases outside the gene matches. The CDR3 bases are TGCAGTGCTAGTTCTAGCGGGGGGATAGGCAATGAGCAGTTCTTC. Amino acid sequence: CSASSSGGIGNEQFF.

Only a few counts were recorded for this clonotype. The gene calls are TRBV7-6 and TRBJ2-1; D may correspond to TRBD1 or TRBD2 (6 bases each). V dropped 5 bases and J dropped 5 bases, with 22 bases sitting between them. Germline V gene lookup returns CDR1 SGHVS and CDR2 FNYEAQ. The CDR3 has 17 amino acids. The CDR3 sequence: CASSHAGGPTPHNEQFF. In DNA, the CDR3 is TGTGCCAGCAGCCATGCCGGGGGCCCCACTCCCCACAATGAGCAGTTCTTC.

The chain has TRBV12-3 or TRBV12-4 and TRBJ1-2; 9 nucleotides line up with TRBD1. This CDR3 has 16 residues. V was pared by 5 bases and J by 4 bases, with 11 bases of the junction left unmatched. CDR3 DNA sequence: TGTGCCAGCAGTCCCGATAGGACAGGGGCCCTCTATGGCTACACCTTC. The encoded protein is CASSPDRTGALYGYTF.